Included here is one T cell receptor (beta chain) sequence, with context. The antigen is unknown. Generated by immunoSEQ multiplex PCR, the TCRdb table keeps only in-frame clones and is missing some. Among under 95,000 clones, 70% to 90% were seen once, and the ten largest hold 8.5% to 12%. V gave up 4 bases and J gave up 8 bases, with 5 bases separating them. From germline, CDR1 is MNHEY and CDR2 SVGEGT. This CDR3 is built from 11 residues. These data belong to a study of T cell responses to AZD1222 COVID-19 vaccine. Whole-study findings and limits: Spike-specific TCRs gained breadth and depth after people received two AZD1222 doses. It should be noted that donors were predominantly white British and more often female, and clonal diversity was possibly underestimated. Seropositive AZD1222 recipients at baseline numbered only five or six.

This sequence was found in an adult who received the AZD1222 COVID-19 vaccine. The genes are TRBV6-2 or TRBV6-3 and TRBJ2-2, with D hard to call. Sequenced here: peripheral blood, sampled 28 days after the second AZD1222 dose. CDR3 nucleotide sequence: TGTGCCAGCAGTTGGTTTGGGGAGCTGTTTTTT. It is translated as CASSWFGELFF.